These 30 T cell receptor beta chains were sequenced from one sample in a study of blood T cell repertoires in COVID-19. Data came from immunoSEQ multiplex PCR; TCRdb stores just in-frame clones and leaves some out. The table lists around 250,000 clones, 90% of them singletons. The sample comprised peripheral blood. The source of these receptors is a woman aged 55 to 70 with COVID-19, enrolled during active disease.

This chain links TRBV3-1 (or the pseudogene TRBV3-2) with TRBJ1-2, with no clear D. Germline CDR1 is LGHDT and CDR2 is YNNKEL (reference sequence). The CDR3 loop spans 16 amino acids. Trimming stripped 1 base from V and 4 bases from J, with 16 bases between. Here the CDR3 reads CASSQGLITAGYGYTF. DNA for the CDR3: TGTGCCAGCAGCCAAGGGTTAATAACCGCCGGCTATGGCTACACCTTC.

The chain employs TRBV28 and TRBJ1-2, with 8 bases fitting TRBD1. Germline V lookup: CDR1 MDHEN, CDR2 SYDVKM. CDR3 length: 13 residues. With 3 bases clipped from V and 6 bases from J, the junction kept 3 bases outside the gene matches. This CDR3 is CASSFQGAHGYTF. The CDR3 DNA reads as TGTGCCAGCAGTTTTCAGGGGGCGCATGGCTACACCTTC.

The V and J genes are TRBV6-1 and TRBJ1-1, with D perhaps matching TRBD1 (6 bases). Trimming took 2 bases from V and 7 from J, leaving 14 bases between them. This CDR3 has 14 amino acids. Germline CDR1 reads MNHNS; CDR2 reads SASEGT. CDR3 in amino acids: CASSETQGFGEAFF. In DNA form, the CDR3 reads TGTGCCAGCAGTGAAACCCAGGGGTTCGGTGAAGCTTTCTTT.

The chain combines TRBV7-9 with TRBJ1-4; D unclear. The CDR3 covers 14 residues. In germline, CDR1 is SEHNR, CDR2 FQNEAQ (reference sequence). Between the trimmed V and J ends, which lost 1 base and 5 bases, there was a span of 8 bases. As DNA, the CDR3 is TGTGCCAGCAGCTTAGTCCTCCGGAATGAAAAACTGTTTTTT. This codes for CASSLVLRNEKLFF.

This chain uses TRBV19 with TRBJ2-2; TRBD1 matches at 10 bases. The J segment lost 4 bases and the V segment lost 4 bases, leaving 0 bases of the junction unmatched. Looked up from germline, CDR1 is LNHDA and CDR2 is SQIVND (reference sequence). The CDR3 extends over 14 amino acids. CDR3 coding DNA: TGTGCCAGTAGTAGGACAGGGGGCACCGGGGAGCTGTTTTTT. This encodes CASSRTGGTGELFF. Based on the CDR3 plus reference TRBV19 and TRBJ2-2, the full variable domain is DGGITQSPKYLFRKEGQNVTLSCEQNLNHDAMYWYRQDPGQGLRLIYYSQIVNDFQKGDIAEGYSVSREKKESFPLTVTSAQKNPTAFYLCASSRTGGTGELFFGEGSRLTVL.

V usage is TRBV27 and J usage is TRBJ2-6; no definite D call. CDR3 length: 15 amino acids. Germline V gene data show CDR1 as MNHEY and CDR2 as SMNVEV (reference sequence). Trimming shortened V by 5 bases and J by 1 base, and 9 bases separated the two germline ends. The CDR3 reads CASSTTGSGANVLTF. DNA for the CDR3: TGTGCCAGCAGTACGACGGGTTCTGGGGCCAACGTCCTGACTTTC.

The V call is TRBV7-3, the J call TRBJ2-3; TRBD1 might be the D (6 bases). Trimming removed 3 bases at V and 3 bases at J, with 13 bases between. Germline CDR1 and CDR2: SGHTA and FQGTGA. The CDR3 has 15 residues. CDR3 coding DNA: TGTGCCAGCAGCTTCTCCGGGACATCAACAGATACGCAGTATTTT. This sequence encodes CASSFSGTSTDTQYF.

The CDR3 DNA follows: TGCGCCAGCAGCTTCTCCGGGAATAATGAAAAACTGTTTTTT. Amino acids: CASSFSGNNEKLFF. The chain has TRBV5-1 and TRBJ1-4; D is unresolved. This CDR3 is 14 amino acids long. CDR1 is SGHRS, CDR2 YFSETQ, per germline. V was pared by 2 bases and J by 4 bases, with 9 bases between.

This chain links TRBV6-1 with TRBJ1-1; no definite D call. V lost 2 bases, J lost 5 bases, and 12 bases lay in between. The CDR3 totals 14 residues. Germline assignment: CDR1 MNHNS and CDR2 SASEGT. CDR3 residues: CASSESTVGTEAFF. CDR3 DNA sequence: TGTGCCAGCAGTGAATCTACAGTTGGGACTGAAGCTTTCTTT.

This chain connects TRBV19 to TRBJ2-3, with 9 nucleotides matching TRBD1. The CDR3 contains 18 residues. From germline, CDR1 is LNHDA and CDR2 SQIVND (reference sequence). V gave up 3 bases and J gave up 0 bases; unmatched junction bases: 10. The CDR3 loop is CASSIGGLGQGSTDTQYF. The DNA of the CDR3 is TGTGCCAGTAGTATCGGGGGGCTCGGACAGGGGAGCACAGATACGCAGTATTTT.

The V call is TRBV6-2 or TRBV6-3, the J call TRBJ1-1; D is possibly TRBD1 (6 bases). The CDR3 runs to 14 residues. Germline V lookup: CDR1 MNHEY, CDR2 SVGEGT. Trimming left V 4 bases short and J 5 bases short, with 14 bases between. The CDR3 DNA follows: TGTGCCAGCAGTTCCTACAGGGTAAGGACTGAAGCTTTCTTT. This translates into CASSSYRVRTEAFF.

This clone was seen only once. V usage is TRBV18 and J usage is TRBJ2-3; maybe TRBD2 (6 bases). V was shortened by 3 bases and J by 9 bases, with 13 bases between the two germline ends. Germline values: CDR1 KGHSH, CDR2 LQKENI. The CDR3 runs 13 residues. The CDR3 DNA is TGTGCCAGCTCACCCCGGACTAAAATAACGCAGTATTTT. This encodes CASSPRTKITQYF.

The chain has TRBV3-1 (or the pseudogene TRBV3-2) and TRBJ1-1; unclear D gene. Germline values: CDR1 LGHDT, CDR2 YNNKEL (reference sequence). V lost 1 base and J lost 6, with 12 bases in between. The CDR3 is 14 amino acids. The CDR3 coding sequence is TGTGCCAGCAGCCAAGCTCCGGGAGGCCCTGAAGCTTTCTTT. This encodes CASSQAPGGPEAFF.

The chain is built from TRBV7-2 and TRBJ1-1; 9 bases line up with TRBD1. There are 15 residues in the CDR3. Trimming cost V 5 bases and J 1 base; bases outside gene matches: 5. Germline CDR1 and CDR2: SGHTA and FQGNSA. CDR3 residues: CASSLRTGENTEAFF. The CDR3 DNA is TGTGCCAGCAGCCTCAGGACAGGGGAGAACACTGAAGCTTTCTTT.

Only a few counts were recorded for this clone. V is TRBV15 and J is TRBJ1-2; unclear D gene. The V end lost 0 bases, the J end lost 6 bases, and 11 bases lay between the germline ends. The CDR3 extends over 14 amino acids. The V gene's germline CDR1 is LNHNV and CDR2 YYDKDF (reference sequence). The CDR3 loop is CATSRDSRIDGYTF. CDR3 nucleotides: TGTGCCACCAGCAGAGATTCGAGAATCGATGGCTACACCTTC.

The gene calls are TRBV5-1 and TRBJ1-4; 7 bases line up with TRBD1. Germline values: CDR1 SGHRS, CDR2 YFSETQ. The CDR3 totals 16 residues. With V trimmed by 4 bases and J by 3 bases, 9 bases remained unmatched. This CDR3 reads CASSLNSGTANEKLFF. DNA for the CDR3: TGCGCCAGCAGCCTCAATTCGGGGACAGCTAATGAAAAACTGTTTTTT.

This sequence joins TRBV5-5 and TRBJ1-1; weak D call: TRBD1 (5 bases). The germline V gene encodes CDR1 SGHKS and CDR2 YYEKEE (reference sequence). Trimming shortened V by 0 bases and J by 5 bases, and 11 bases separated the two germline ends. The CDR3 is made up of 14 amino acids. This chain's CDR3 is CASSLDEGRTEAFF. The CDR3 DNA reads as TGTGCCAGCAGCTTGGATGAGGGGAGGACTGAAGCTTTCTTT.

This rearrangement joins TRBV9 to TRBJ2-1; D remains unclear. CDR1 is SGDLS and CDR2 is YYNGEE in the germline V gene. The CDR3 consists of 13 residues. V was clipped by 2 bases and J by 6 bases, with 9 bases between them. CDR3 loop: CASSVTGPNEQFF. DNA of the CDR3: TGTGCCAGCAGCGTGACTGGCCCCAATGAGCAGTTCTTC. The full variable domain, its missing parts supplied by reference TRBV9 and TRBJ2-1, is DSGVTQTPKHLITATGQRVTLRCSPRSGDLSVYWYQQSLDQGLQFLIQYYNGEERAKGNILERFSAQQFPDLHSELNLSSLELGDSALYFCASSVTGPNEQFFGPGTRLTVL.

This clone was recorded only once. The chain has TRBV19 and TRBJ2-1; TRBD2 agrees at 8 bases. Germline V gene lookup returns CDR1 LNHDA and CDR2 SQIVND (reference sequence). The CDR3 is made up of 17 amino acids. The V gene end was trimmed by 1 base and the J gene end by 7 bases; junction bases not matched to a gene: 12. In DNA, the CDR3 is TGTGCCAGTAGTATAGGGATAGCGGGGACCATACGGAATGAGCAGTTCTTC. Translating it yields CASSIGIAGTIRNEQFF.

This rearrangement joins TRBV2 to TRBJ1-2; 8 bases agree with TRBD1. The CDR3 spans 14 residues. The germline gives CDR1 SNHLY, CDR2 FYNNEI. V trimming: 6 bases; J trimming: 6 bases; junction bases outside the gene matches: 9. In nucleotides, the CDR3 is TGTGCCAGCAGCCCGCGAGGACAGGGAAATGGCTACACCTTC. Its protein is CASSPRGQGNGYTF.

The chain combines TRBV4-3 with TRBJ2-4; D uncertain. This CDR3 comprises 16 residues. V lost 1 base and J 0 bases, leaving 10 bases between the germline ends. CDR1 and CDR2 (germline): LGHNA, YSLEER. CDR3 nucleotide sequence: TGCGCCAGCAGCCAAGTCTTGGGCGTAGCCAAAAACATTCAGTACTTC. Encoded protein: CASSQVLGVAKNIQYF.

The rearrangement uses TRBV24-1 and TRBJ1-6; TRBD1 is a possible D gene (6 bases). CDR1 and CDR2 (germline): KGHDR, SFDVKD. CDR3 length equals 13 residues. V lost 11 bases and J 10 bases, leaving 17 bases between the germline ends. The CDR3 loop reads CARREGQPSPLHF. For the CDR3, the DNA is TGTGCCAGACGCGAAGGACAGCCCTCACCCCTCCACTTT.

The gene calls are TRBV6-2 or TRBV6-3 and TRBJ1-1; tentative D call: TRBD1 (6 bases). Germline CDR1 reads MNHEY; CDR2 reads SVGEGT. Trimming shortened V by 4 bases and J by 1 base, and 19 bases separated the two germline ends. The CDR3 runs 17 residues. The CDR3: CASSSPTLGQTNTEAFF. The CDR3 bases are TGTGCCAGCAGTTCCCCCACTCTCGGACAGACGAACACTGAAGCTTTCTTT.

The chain's CDR3 is CASSYSGGTNEKLFF. The CDR3 DNA follows: TGTGCCAGCAGTTACTCCGGGGGAACTAATGAAAAACTGTTTTTT. This sequence joins TRBV6-2 or TRBV6-3 and TRBJ1-4; possible D gene TRBD1, 5 bases. The CDR3 sequence is 15 residues long. The germline V and J ends were trimmed by 0 bases and 1 base, with 6 bases remaining between them. Germline V gene lookup returns CDR1 MNHEY and CDR2 SVGEGT.

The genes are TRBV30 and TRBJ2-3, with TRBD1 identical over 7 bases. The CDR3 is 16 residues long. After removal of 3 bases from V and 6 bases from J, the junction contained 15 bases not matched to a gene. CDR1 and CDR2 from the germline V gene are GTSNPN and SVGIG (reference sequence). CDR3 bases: TGTGCCTGGAGCTGGACAGGTCCCTCCATCGGCGATACGCAGTATTTT. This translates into CAWSWTGPSIGDTQYF.

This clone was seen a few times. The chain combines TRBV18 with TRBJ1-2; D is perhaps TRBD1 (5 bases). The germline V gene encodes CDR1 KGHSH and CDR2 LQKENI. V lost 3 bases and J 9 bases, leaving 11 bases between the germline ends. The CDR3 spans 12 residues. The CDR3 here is CASSPGQESYTF. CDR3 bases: TGTGCCAGCTCACCGGGGCAGGAAAGCTACACCTTC.

The CDR3 nucleotides read TGCGCCAGCAGCAAGGACAGGGGAATGGACTATGGCTACACCTTC. Translation gives CASSKDRGMDYGYTF. The chain carries TRBV5-1 and TRBJ1-2; TRBD1 aligns across 9 bases. CDR3 length: 15 amino acids. V lost 4 bases to trimming and J lost 3 bases; unmatched junction nucleotides: 7. Germline-derived CDR1 and CDR2 are SGHRS and YFSETQ.

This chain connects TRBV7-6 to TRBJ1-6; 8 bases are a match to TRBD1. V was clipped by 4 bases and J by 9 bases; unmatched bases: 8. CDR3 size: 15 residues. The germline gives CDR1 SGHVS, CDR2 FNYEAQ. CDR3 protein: CASSSGTRGLSPLHF. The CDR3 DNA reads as TGTGCCAGCAGCTCCGGGACCAGGGGGCTTTCACCCCTCCACTTT. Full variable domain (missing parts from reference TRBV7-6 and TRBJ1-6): GAGVSQSPRYKVTKRGQDVALRCDPISGHVSLYWYRQALGQGPEFLTYFNYEAQQDKSGLPNDRFSAERPEGSISTLTIQRTEQRDSAMYRCASSSGTRGLSPLHFGNGTRLTVT.

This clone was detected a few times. CDR3 coding DNA: TGTGCCAGCTCTGGACAGGGGTCCTACAATGAGCAGTTCTTC. This translates into CASSGQGSYNEQFF. This chain joins TRBV7-2 and TRBJ2-1; 9 bases agree with TRBD1. CDR1 is SGHTA and CDR2 is FQGNSA in the germline V gene. V gave up 8 bases and J gave up 1 base; unmatched junction bases: 3. This CDR3 has 14 amino acids.

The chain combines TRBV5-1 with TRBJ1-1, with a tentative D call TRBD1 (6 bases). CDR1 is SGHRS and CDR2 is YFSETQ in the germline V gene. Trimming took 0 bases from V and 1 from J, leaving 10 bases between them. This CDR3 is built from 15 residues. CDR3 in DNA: TGCGCCAGCAGCTTGGGCCGGACAGAGAACACTGAAGCTTTCTTT. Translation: CASSLGRTENTEAFF.